Listed below are T cell receptor beta chains from one sample, sequenced in a study of blood T cell repertoires in COVID-19. This table comes from immunoSEQ multiplex PCR, and its TCRdb copy is limited to in-frame clones, with some not included. The data hold over 200,000 clones, with around 90% observed a single time. The sample taken for sequencing was PBMCs or T cells enriched from blood (not recorded which). These receptors were collected from a man aged 30 to 39 who had recovered from COVID-19. Each CDR3 is given with its conserved first and last residue. A D gene is named only where the DNA matches it firmly. Clone size is given for some rows only: seen once, a few or many times, or a class if the clone is expanded.

v_call	clone_size	j_call	d_call	cdr3_aa	cdr3_nt
TRBV4-2	-	TRBJ2-7	TRBD2	CASSQRLAGAHEQYF	TGTGCCAGCAGCCAAAGACTAGCGGGGGCCCACGAGCAGTACTTC
TRBV19	-	TRBJ2-7	TRBD1	CASTPGQGGYEQYF	TGTGCCAGTACTCCGGGACAGGGGGGCTACGAGCAGTACTTC
TRBV3-1/TRBV3-2	-	TRBJ2-2	TRBD1	CASSLSAGTGPGELFF	TGTGCCAGCAGCCTGTCAGCCGGGACAGGACCCGGGGAGCTGTTTTTT
TRBV30	-	TRBJ1-2	TRBD1	CAWSDNLTGVIF	TGTGCCTGGAGTGATAACCTGACAGGGGTGATCTTC
TRBV7-9	-	TRBJ1-3	-	CASSEYRSGNTIYF	TGTGCCAGCAGCGAATACAGATCTGGAAACACCATATATTTT
TRBV4-1	-	TRBJ1-1	-	CASSQDQRRRAPAEAFF	TGCGCCAGCAGCCAAGATCAGCGCAGGCGGGCCCCTGCTGAAGCTTTCTTT
TRBV6-5	few	TRBJ1-2	TRBD1	CASSSGGLASYTF	TGTGCCAGCAGTTCAGGGGGGTTGGCCTCCTACACCTTC
TRBV9	once	TRBJ2-7	TRBD2	CASSVDLAGVNEQYF	TGTGCCAGCAGCGTAGACCTAGCGGGAGTTAACGAGCAGTACTTC
TRBV2	-	TRBJ1-6	-	CASTYSYNSPLHF	TGTGCCAGCACCTACTCCTATAATTCACCCCTCCACTTT
TRBV19	-	TRBJ2-2	TRBD2	CASSIAGGPLFTGELFF	TGTGCCAGTAGTATCGCGGGGGGGCCCCTTTTTACCGGGGAGCTGTTTTTT
TRBV11-3	-	TRBJ2-1	-	CASSLDGTYNEQFF	TGTGCCAGCAGCTTAGACGGGACATACAATGAGCAGTTCTTC
TRBV2	-	TRBJ2-7	-	CASSGIDRFRYEQYF	TGTGCCAGCAGTGGAATAGACAGATTTAGATACGAGCAGTACTTC
TRBV5-6	-	TRBJ1-4	-	CASSLVQGGNEKLFF	TGTGCCAGCAGCTTGGTCCAGGGAGGTAATGAAAAACTGTTTTTT
TRBV24-1	-	TRBJ2-5	-	CATSVPGETQYF	TGTGCCACCAGTGTTCCGGGAGAGACCCAGTACTTC
TRBV18	-	TRBJ1-2	TRBD1	CASSPAPQPGGVNGYTF	TGTGCCAGCTCACCAGCGCCTCAACCAGGGGGTGTGAATGGCTACACCTTC
TRBV4-2	once	TRBJ2-4	TRBD2	CASSQRLAGVQYF	TGTGCCAGCAGCCAACGGCTAGCGGGGGTTCAGTACTTC
TRBV6-1	-	TRBJ2-7	-	CASSDEKPPYEQYF	TGTGCCAGCAGTGACGAGAAACCTCCTTACGAGCAGTACTTC
TRBV7-2	-	TRBJ1-1	-	CASSQHPMNTEAFF	TGTGCCAGCAGCCAACACCCAATGAACACTGAAGCTTTCTTT
TRBV12-3/TRBV12-4	few	TRBJ2-7	-	CASSFPRGVTYF	TGTGCCAGCAGTTTCCCCAGGGGGGTTACGTACTTC
TRBV4-1	-	TRBJ1-6	-	CASSPIFSIGPNSPLHF	TGCGCCAGCAGCCCAATCTTCTCGATTGGCCCAAATTCACCCCTCCACTTT
TRBV13	-	TRBJ1-2	-	CASSLVAGARGYTF	TGTGCCAGCAGCTTAGTTGCAGGGGCACGTGGCTACACCTTC
TRBV3-1/TRBV3-2	-	TRBJ2-1	TRBD2	CASAPTSGGAGEQFF	TGTGCCAGCGCCCCGACTAGCGGGGGGGCCGGAGAGCAGTTCTTC
TRBV4-1	once	TRBJ2-1	-	CASSQVNTGASSYNEQFF	TGCGCCAGCAGCCAAGTAAATACAGGTGCGAGCTCCTACAATGAGCAGTTCTTC
TRBV29-1	-	TRBJ1-2	-	CSAGTSTEGGYTF	TGCAGCGCCGGGACATCCACCGAGGGGGGCTACACCTTC